These 26 T cell receptor beta chains were sequenced from one sample in a study of T cell responses to AZD1222 COVID-19 vaccine. The repertoire was sequenced with immunoSEQ multiplex PCR; TCRdb's copy has only in-frame clones and lacks some. The table lists some 110,000 clones, approximately 90% of them singletons. The source material was peripheral blood, sampled 28 days after the second AZD1222 dose. The receptors were gathered from an adult who received the AZD1222 COVID-19 vaccine.

The rearrangement joins TRBV5-1 to TRBJ1-1; 8 positions agree with TRBD1. The germline gives CDR1 SGHRS, CDR2 YFSETQ. The CDR3 is 16 amino acids. V lost 2 bases to trimming and J lost 4 bases; unmatched junction nucleotides: 10. CDR3 residues: CASSLNRGELATEAFF. The CDR3 DNA reads as TGCGCCAGCAGCTTAAACAGGGGGGAGTTGGCCACTGAAGCTTTCTTT.

The chain employs TRBV29-1 and TRBJ2-7; perhaps TRBD1 as D (7 bases). CDR3 length equals 13 residues. Germline CDR1 and CDR2: SQVTM and ANQGSEA. V was shortened by 3 bases and J by 2 bases, with 11 bases between the two germline ends. The CDR3 reads CSVEGGQTYEQYF. The CDR3 DNA is TGCAGCGTTGAGGGGGGACAGACCTACGAGCAGTACTTC.

This chain links TRBV28 with TRBJ2-7; possible D gene TRBD1, 7 bases. Trimming left V 6 bases short and J 0 bases short, with 12 bases between. This CDR3 comprises 14 residues. Germline CDR1 is MDHEN and CDR2 is SYDVKM. The CDR3 protein is CASSHRGLSYEQYF. Written as DNA, the CDR3 is TGTGCCAGCAGCCACAGGGGACTCTCCTACGAGCAGTACTTC.

This sequence joins TRBV4-3 and TRBJ1-4; D is unclear. The ends were cut back, 0 bases at V and 2 bases at J, with 13 bases in the middle. Per the germline V gene, CDR1 is LGHNA and CDR2 is YSLEER. The CDR3 contains 17 residues. The CDR3 nucleotides are TGCGCCAGCAGCCAAGATCCTGCCGGGAGCACTAATGAAAAACTGTTTTTT. This encodes CASSQDPAGSTNEKLFF.

The chain employs TRBV4-3 and TRBJ2-7; TRBD1 matches at 11 bases. J was trimmed by 3 bases and V by 0 bases; bases with no gene match: 4. Looked up from germline, CDR1 is LGHNA and CDR2 is YSLEER. The CDR3 is 16 amino acids. The CDR3 here is CASSQDRTGGFYEQYF. The CDR3 DNA is TGCGCCAGCAGCCAAGATCGGACAGGGGGCTTCTACGAGCAGTACTTC.

The chain has TRBV7-2 and TRBJ2-3; 14 bases line up with TRBD2. CDR3 length: 18 amino acids. Germline trimming cut 5 bases from V and 5 bases from J; bases unmatched to any gene: 12. CDR1 is SGHTA and CDR2 is FQGNSA in the germline V gene. As DNA, the CDR3 is TGTGCCAGCAGCCTTGGACTAGCGGGAGGAGTCCGTGTAGATACGCAGTATTTT. Its protein product is CASSLGLAGGVRVDTQYF.

J is TRBJ1-5 and V is TRBV15; D gene uncertain. The CDR3 is 16 residues long. The germline gives CDR1 LNHNV, CDR2 YYDKDF (reference sequence). V lost 0 bases and J lost 0, with 9 bases in between. CDR3 nucleotide sequence: TGTGCCACCAGCAGAGACGAGGGTTTTAGCAATCAGCCCCAGCATTTT. This codes for CATSRDEGFSNQPQHF.

V gene TRBV28 combines with J gene TRBJ1-1; maybe TRBD1 (6 bases). Per germline, CDR1 MDHEN and CDR2 SYDVKM. Trimming took off 5 bases at V and 4 bases at J, with 17 bases between the two ends. The CDR3 totals 15 residues. Here the CDR3 DNA reads TGTGCCAGCAGTCCTACCCCAGGGGCTAGCACTGAAGCTTTCTTT. Translated, it gives CASSPTPGASTEAFF.

The table lists this clone with a count of one. The gene calls are TRBV4-2 and TRBJ1-2; TRBD1 might be the D (6 bases). This CDR3 has 14 residues. Germline values: CDR1 LGHNA, CDR2 YNFKEQ. V was clipped by 0 bases and J by 5 bases, with 10 bases between them. The CDR3 protein is CASSQEQGGYGYTF. The DNA of the CDR3 is TGTGCCAGCAGCCAAGAACAGGGAGGATATGGCTACACCTTC.

V gene TRBV7-8 combines with J gene TRBJ2-5; TRBD2 matches at 10 bases. Trimming took 8 bases from V and 4 from J; bases not matched to a gene: 4. The CDR3 totals 13 residues. Germline loops: CDR1 SGHVS, CDR2 FQNEAQ. The CDR3 here is CASRRTSGETQYF. The CDR3 nucleotides are TGTGCCAGCCGCAGGACTAGCGGAGAGACCCAGTACTTC.

The count of this clone is one. The CDR3 sequence is CASSIWGETQYF. The CDR3 DNA follows: TGTGCCAGTAGTATATGGGGAGAGACCCAGTACTTC. The chain carries TRBV19 and TRBJ2-5, with D unclear. The CDR3 has 12 residues. Between the trimmed V and J ends, which lost 2 bases and 4 bases, there was a span of 5 bases. Germline CDR1 is LNHDA and CDR2 is SQIVND (reference sequence).

The chain has TRBV5-4 and TRBJ1-1; 7 nucleotides align to TRBD1. This CDR3 comprises 15 residues. V shed 0 bases, J shed 8 bases, and the junction held 10 bases outside the gene matches. Germline lookup yields CDR1 SGHNT and CDR2 YYREEE (reference sequence). The CDR3: CASSLATGAEGEAFF. The CDR3 region has the DNA TGTGCCAGCAGCTTGGCCACAGGGGCTGAAGGAGAAGCTTTCTTT.

The chain joins TRBV6-1 to TRBJ2-4; D unclear. Germline values: CDR1 MNHNS, CDR2 SASEGT. This CDR3 has 14 residues. V shed 3 bases and J shed 7 bases, with 13 bases lying between them. Here the CDR3 reads CASSEMWGRNIQYF. The CDR3 DNA sequence: TGTGCCAGCAGTGAGATGTGGGGTCGTAACATTCAGTACTTC.

The rearrangement links TRBV4-1 to TRBJ2-5, with 12 bases lining up with TRBD2. Germline V gene lookup returns CDR1 MGHRA and CDR2 YSYEKL. The CDR3 is made up of 15 amino acids. V lost 4 bases and J lost 1; bases outside the gene matches: 1. The CDR3 is CASSPTSGGQETQYF. CDR3 bases: TGCGCCAGCAGCCCGACTAGCGGGGGCCAAGAGACCCAGTACTTC.

The chain carries TRBV7-8 and TRBJ1-3, with 10 bases matching TRBD1. CDR1 SGHVS and CDR2 FQNEAQ come from the germline V gene. The CDR3 runs to 17 residues. V was pared by 1 base and J by 2 bases, with 5 bases of the junction left unmatched. The CDR3 nucleotides are TGTGCCAGCAGCTTAGGATCAGACAGGGGGCCTGGAAACACCATATATTTT. Its translation is CASSLGSDRGPGNTIYF. Supplemented by reference TRBV7-8 and TRBJ1-3, the full variable domain reads GAGVSQSPRYKVAKRGQDVALRCDPISGHVSLFWYQQALGQGPEFLTYFQNEAQLDKSGLPSDRFFAERPEGSVSTLKIQRTQQEDSAVYLCASSLGSDRGPGNTIYFGEGSWLTVV.

The chain joins TRBV6-5 to TRBJ2-7, with D possibly being TRBD2 (6 bases). The CDR3 totals 14 residues. Per germline, CDR1 MNHEY and CDR2 SVGAGI. V was shortened by 2 bases and J by 4 bases, with 12 bases between the two germline ends. For the CDR3, the DNA is TGTGCCAGCAGTTACAATGGCGGGGTTTACGAGCAGTACTTC. Its translation is CASSYNGGVYEQYF.

V gene TRBV24-1 combines with J gene TRBJ1-1, with TRBD1 identical over 8 bases. This CDR3 has 14 residues. CDR1 and CDR2 (germline): KGHDR, SFDVKD. The trim removed 6 bases at V and 12 bases at J, leaving 14 bases unmatched. The CDR3 loop is CATSTFGDRPRTFF. CDR3 coding DNA: TGTGCCACCAGTACCTTTGGGGACAGGCCACGCACTTTCTTT.

The chain couples TRBV4-1 to TRBJ1-2; TRBD1 agrees at 7 bases. V dropped 0 bases and J dropped 7; count of bases not matched to a gene: 14. Germline CDR1 reads MGHRA; CDR2 reads YSYEKL. CDR3 size: 17 residues. CDR3 residues: CASSQDQGGYQGGGYTF. In DNA form, the CDR3 reads TGCGCCAGCAGCCAAGATCAAGGGGGCTACCAAGGAGGTGGCTACACCTTC.

The V gene is TRBV29-1, the J gene TRBJ2-7, with TRBD1 identical over 12 bases. Germline values: CDR1 SQVTM, CDR2 ANQGSEA. There are 15 residues in the CDR3. V was pared by 8 bases and J by 3 bases, with 11 bases of the junction left unmatched. CDR3 sequence (DNA): TGCAGCACCAAAGCCGGGACAGGGGGCTTCTACGAGCAGTACTTC. As protein: CSTKAGTGGFYEQYF.

The rearrangement joins TRBV20-1 to TRBJ2-5; the D is unclear. Trimming shortened V by 5 bases and J by 3 bases, and 19 bases separated the two germline ends. The CDR3 sequence is 15 residues long. CDR1 is DFQATT and CDR2 is SNEGSKA in the germline V gene (reference sequence). CDR3 protein: CSAGGVRSMKETQYF. Here the CDR3 DNA reads TGCAGTGCTGGTGGGGTAAGGAGTATGAAAGAGACCCAGTACTTC.

This chain connects TRBV6-5 to TRBJ2-7; 8 nucleotides align to TRBD2. Germline-derived CDR1 and CDR2 are MNHEY and SVGAGI. The CDR3 runs 16 residues. Germline trimming cut 2 bases from V and 1 base from J; bases unmatched to any gene: 7. The CDR3 bases are TGTGCCAGCAGTTACGGGAGCGGGGGTGGATCCTACGAGCAGTACTTC. Translated, it gives CASSYGSGGGSYEQYF.

The V and J genes are TRBV28 and TRBJ1-4, with D unclear. V was clipped by 5 bases and J by 8 bases, with 12 bases between them. The CDR3 covers 13 residues. Germline V gene sequence: CDR1 MDHEN, CDR2 SYDVKM. CDR3 sequence: CASSVRSLEKLFF. The DNA of the CDR3 is TGTGCCAGCAGTGTTAGGAGTTTAGAAAAACTGTTTTTT.

This chain connects TRBV5-4 to TRBJ2-3; D remains unclear. V was shortened by 2 bases and J by 4 bases, with 14 bases between the two germline ends. The CDR3 has 15 residues. Germline values: CDR1 SGHNT, CDR2 YYREEE (reference sequence). CDR3 coding DNA: TGTGCCAGCAGCTTCTTCGGGCTAGAGGCAGATACGCAGTATTTT. Its translation is CASSFFGLEADTQYF.

V is TRBV19 and J is TRBJ2-5; tentatively, D is TRBD2 (5 bases). The germline V gene encodes CDR1 LNHDA and CDR2 SQIVND (reference sequence). The CDR3 totals 15 residues. V gave up 1 base and J gave up 4 bases, with 13 bases separating them. The CDR3 DNA reads as TGTGCCAGTAGTATAGCCACGGGGATTGGAGAGACCCAGTACTTC. This codes for CASSIATGIGETQYF.

This clone showed up just a few times. The identical CDR3 is also encoded by other nucleotide sequences in the sample. This chain joins TRBV5-1 and TRBJ2-7, with D perhaps TRBD2 (5 bases). The CDR3 length is 14 residues. V was trimmed by 0 bases and J by 1 base, leaving 8 bases between them. The V gene's germline CDR1 is SGHRS and CDR2 YFSETQ. The CDR3 bases are TGCGCCAGCAGCTTGGGAGGGAGTTCCTACGAGCAGTACTTC. Amino acids: CASSLGGSSYEQYF. Variable domain in full (rest from reference TRBV5-1 and TRBJ2-7): KAGVTQTPRYLIKTRGQQVTLSCSPISGHRSVSWYQQTPGQGLQFLFEYFSETQRNKGNFPGRFSGRQFSNSRSEMNVSTLELGDSALYLCASSLGGSSYEQYFGPGTRLTVT.

The genes are TRBV7-6 and TRBJ2-7; 9 nucleotides agree with TRBD1. CDR1 is SGHVS, CDR2 FNYEAQ, per germline. V trimming: 5 bases; J trimming: 3 bases; junction bases outside the gene matches: 8. CDR3 length: 15 amino acids. CDR3 sequence: CASSRRTGDIYEQYF. The CDR3 DNA reads TGTGCCAGCAGCCGGAGGACAGGGGACATCTACGAGCAGTACTTC.